This T cell receptor (beta chain) was recorded in a study of cytomegalovirus exposure and HLA in healthy donors. This CDR3 has 14 amino acids. V lost 4 bases, J lost 2 bases, and 11 bases lay in between. Germline values: CDR1 LGHNT, CDR2 FRNRAP. Amplification used 60 Vbeta primers and 13 Jbeta primers. TCRdb's copy holds only in-frame clones and misses some; the assay was immunoSEQ multiplex PCR. The data show about 140,000 clones, roughly 70% seen once. The V and J genes are TRBV12-5 and TRBJ2-5; perhaps TRBD2 as D (7 bases). Sequencing input: PBMCs. This receptor was taken from a woman in her 40s in good health and CMV-seronegative. In DNA, the CDR3 is TGTGCTAGTGGTTGGGGGGGCGCACAAGAGACCCAGTACTTC. Translation gives CASGWGGAQETQYF.